The clone carrying this T cell receptor beta chain was seen more than once but under ten times. The target antigen is unknown. This specimen comes from a study of T-cell memory formation after mild COVID-19. The wider study: TCR clusters largely stayed donor specific.

Whole-study results and caveats: Whereas later expanders leaned CD4+, clones contracting day 15 to 85 showed a balanced CD4/CD8 makeup. Specificity for SARS-CoV-2 was not confirmed among the second-wave clones peaking on day 37.

Germline lookup yields CDR1 SQVTM and CDR2 ANQGSEA. Trimming removed 6 bases from V and 4 bases from J, with 12 bases in between. The CDR3 consists of 12 residues. Employing constant-segment primers, 5'RACE generated TCR alpha and TCR beta cDNA libraries bearing sample barcodes and UMIs. TCRdb processed the 5' RACE reads anew with MiXCR; each CDR3 protein has one entry. Among 350,000 or so distinct CDR3 sequences listed, more than 20% were seen once. The chain recombines TRBV29-1 with TRBJ1-1; D unclear. This sequence originates from an adult woman who had mild COVID-19 (a few samples of this study predate the infection). Cell type and time point are not known. Material: PBMCs or a T cell subset sorted from them (not recorded which). The CDR3 region is CSVVTTSTEAFF. The CDR3 region has the DNA TGCAGCGTGGTAACAACAAGCACTGAAGCTTTCTTT. Together with reference TRBV29-1 and TRBJ1-1, the CDR3 gives the full variable domain: SAVISQKPSRDICQRGTSLTIQCQVDSQVTMMFWYRQQPGQSLTLIATANQGSEATYESGFVIDKFPISRPNLTFSTLTVSNMSPEDSSIYLCSVVTTSTEAFFGQGTRLTVV.